The entry below describes one T cell receptor beta chain. Original processing methods: Counts of nucleated cells, estimated from reference gene primer amplification, were obtained. Data came from immunoSEQ multiplex PCR; TCRdb stores just in-frame clones and leaves some out. V, J and clone size are those of that table, while D and trimming were read from the DNA. The table has roughly 99,000 clones, around nine tenths seen once; the top ten hold around 1.2%. The source of the sample is a study of blood T cell repertoires in COVID-19. Study-level information: Some COVID-19 samples were acute and others convalescent; all came from the United States, Italy and Spain.

Germline V gene lookup returns CDR1 SGHVS and CDR2 FNYEAQ. This CDR3 contains 16 residues. Deletions cut 2 bases from V and 1 base from J, with 11 bases between. The specimen was peripheral blood. The chain joins TRBV7-6 to TRBJ2-2; no firm D call. The source of this sequence is a woman in her 30s with acute or convalescent COVID-19. This CDR3 is CASSLWPSENTGELFF. CDR3 bases: TGTGCCAGCAGCTTATGGCCTAGTGAGAACACCGGGGAGCTGTTTTTT.